Below, 29 T cell receptor beta chains from the same sample are listed, as sequenced in a study of CD8+CD57+ T cells in acquired aplastic anemia. Study conclusions and caveats: In the patients, CD8+CD57+ cells came out less diverse than the total CD4+ and CD8+ pools.

Flow cytometry had shown expanded CD8+CD57+ cells in the patients chosen for sequencing. Profiles of TCR beta VDJ and CDR3 were generated from a genomic DNA template. TCRdb reanalysed the reads using MiXCR and keeps one entry per CDR3 protein. The sample lists about 20,000 distinct CDR3 sequences; less than 40% were seen once. These receptors lack a known antigen. The sequencing sample was made of CD8+CD57+ T cells sorted from PBMCs. Specified subset: bead-enriched CD8+CD57+ effector memory T cells from SAA patients. The source is a human donor with aplastic anemia.

This clonotype was counted ten times or more. V and J are TRBV20-1 and TRBJ2-1; D is possibly TRBD2 (5 bases). Germline CDR1 reads DFQATT; CDR2 reads SNEGSKA (reference sequence). The CDR3 totals 13 residues. V gave up 3 bases and J gave up 2 bases, with 8 bases separating them. CDR3 DNA sequence: TGCAGTGCTAGCGGGATAACCTACAATGAGCAGTTCTTC. The encoded protein is CSASGITYNEQFF.

In this sample, this clonotype turned up a few times. The chain combines TRBV29-1 with TRBJ2-7; possible D gene TRBD1, 5 bases. Germline values: CDR1 SQVTM, CDR2 ANQGSEA. Trimming removed 0 bases at V and 5 bases at J, with 26 bases between. The CDR3 consists of 18 residues. The CDR3 DNA reads TGCAGCGTTGAAGATACTTCTTCCCCCGCGACAGTAACGGACGAGCAGTACTTC. Translation: CSVEDTSSPATVTDEQYF.

The table lists this clonotype with a few counts. This chain joins TRBV7-2 and TRBJ2-3; 13 bases are shared with TRBD2. V dropped 1 base and J dropped 4; count of bases not matched to a gene: 8. The germline CDR1 and CDR2 sequences are SGHTA and FQGNSA. This CDR3 is 18 amino acids long. In DNA, the CDR3 is TGTGCCAGCAGCTTAGGGTGGACTAGCGGGAGAGGTTCAGATACGCAGTATTTT. Its translation: CASSLGWTSGRGSDTQYF.

V gene TRBV5-1 combines with J gene TRBJ1-4; D not resolved. Trimming left V 4 bases short and J 2 bases short, with 15 bases between. The CDR3 runs 16 residues. Germline CDR1 reads SGHRS; CDR2 reads YFSETQ. CDR3 sequence (DNA): TGCGCCAGCAGCAGCCGATCCCAGTCTACTAATGAAAAACTGTTTTTT. Amino acids: CASSSRSQSTNEKLFF.

This chain connects TRBV28 to TRBJ2-7; the match to TRBD2 covers 7 bases. The ends lost 3 bases at V and 2 bases at J; junction bases unmatched: 7. Germline-derived CDR1 and CDR2 are MDHEN and SYDVKM. There are 15 residues in the CDR3. The CDR3 nucleotides are TGTGCCAGCAGTTTGAGCGGGGAGAAAACCTACGAGCAGTACTTC. Residues: CASSLSGEKTYEQYF.

The chain recombines TRBV5-1 with TRBJ1-2; 7 bases are a match to TRBD1. Germline lookup yields CDR1 SGHRS and CDR2 YFSETQ. The CDR3 spans 15 residues. The trim removed 4 bases at V and 0 bases at J, leaving 6 bases unmatched. Here the CDR3 DNA reads TGCGCCAGCAGCCCGGGGACAGCTTCTAACTATGGCTACACCTTC. Protein: CASSPGTASNYGYTF. The whole variable domain, remainder taken from reference TRBV5-1 and TRBJ1-2, is KAGVTQTPRYLIKTRGQQVTLSCSPISGHRSVSWYQQTPGQGLQFLFEYFSETQRNKGNFPGRFSGRQFSNSRSEMNVSTLELGDSALYLCASSPGTASNYGYTFGSGTRLTVV.

This sequence joins TRBV11-3 and TRBJ2-3, with 15 bases lining up with TRBD2. This CDR3 is 17 amino acids long. Germline-derived CDR1 and CDR2 are SGHNT and YENEEA. V was clipped by 6 bases and J by 3 bases; unmatched bases: 7. CDR3 coding DNA: TGTGCCAGCAGTCAAGGACTAGCGGGGGGGAGTACAGATACGCAGTATTTT. It codes for CASSQGLAGGSTDTQYF.

CDR3 nucleotide sequence: TGTGCCAGCAACCCGAAACGAGAGGGACTAGCGGGAGGACATGAGCAGTTCTTC. Residues: CASNPKREGLAGGHEQFF. This sequence joins TRBV6-5 and TRBJ2-1; 15 bases agree with TRBD2. The V and J ends lost 7 bases and 8 bases, in that order; junction bases with no gene match: 15. The CDR3 spans 18 residues. CDR1 is MNHEY, CDR2 SVGAGI, per germline.

As regards this clonotype: Relative to the germline gene, one junction end is altered; a read error may explain this. CDR3 amino acids: CASSIVPSCEQYF. The CDR3 nucleotides are TGTGCCAGTAGTATTGTACCCTCCTGCGAGCAGTACTTC. V is TRBV19 and J is TRBJ2-7; D is unclear. CDR3 length: 13 residues. The germline CDR1 and CDR2 sequences are LNHDA and SQIVND (reference sequence).

This clonotype has more than one count but fewer than ten. V gene TRBV20-1 combines with J gene TRBJ1-5; D is perhaps TRBD1 (6 bases). The ends were cut back, 5 bases at V and 4 bases at J, with 12 bases in the middle. This CDR3 comprises 13 residues. The germline CDR1 and CDR2 sequences are DFQATT and SNEGSKA (reference sequence). Here the CDR3 reads CSALGHSNQPQHF. CDR3 DNA: TGCAGTGCTTTGGGACACAGTAATCAGCCCCAGCATTTT.

This chain connects TRBV6-1 to TRBJ2-7, with 14 bases matching TRBD2. Germline V gene sequence: CDR1 MNHNS, CDR2 SASEGT. There are 18 residues in the CDR3. V lost 5 bases and J lost 5; bases outside the gene matches: 14. CDR3 protein: CASSSPGPGTSGRDEQYF. Written as DNA, the CDR3 is TGTGCCAGCAGTTCACCGGGACCGGGGACTAGCGGGAGAGACGAGCAGTACTTC.

CDR3 bases: TGCAGCGTTGCTTGGGGCCCTGAAGCTTTCTTT. Translation: CSVAWGPEAFF. This chain uses TRBV29-1 with TRBJ1-1; possible D gene TRBD1, 5 bases. V was trimmed by 4 bases and J by 6 bases, leaving 9 bases between them. Germline CDR1 SQVTM, CDR2 ANQGSEA. The CDR3 has 11 residues.

In DNA form, the CDR3 reads TGTGCCGCGAGAGGGGGCTCTGGAAACACCATATATTTT. Protein sequence: CAARGGSGNTIYF. This chain uses TRBV7-9 with TRBJ1-3; D may be TRBD1 (6 bases). The germline V gene encodes CDR1 SEHNR and CDR2 FQNEAQ (reference sequence). The CDR3 is made up of 13 amino acids. Deletions cut 11 bases from V and 0 bases from J, with 11 bases between.

In regard to this clonotype: The junction departs from germline at one end; a sequencing error may be responsible. The chain links TRBV28 to TRBJ1-1; D is uncertain. The length of the CDR3 is 13 residues. Germline CDR1 reads MDHEN; CDR2 reads SYDVKM. As DNA, the CDR3 is TGTGCCAGCAGTTTACATCTGAACACTGAAGCCTTCTTT. Amino acid sequence: CASSLHLNTEAFF. The full variable domain, rest sourced from reference TRBV28 and TRBJ1-1, is DVKVTQSSRYLVKRTGEKVFLECVQDMDHENMFWYRQDPGLGLRLIYFSYDVKMKEKGDIPEGYSVSREKKERFSLILESASTNQTSMYLCASSLHLNTEAFFGQGTRLTVV.

This clonotype occurred many times. This chain uses TRBV9 with TRBJ1-1; a weak D match, TRBD1 (6 bases). This CDR3 is 13 amino acids long. V was clipped by 7 bases and J by 7 bases, with 17 bases between them. Germline CDR1 reads SGDLS; CDR2 reads YYNGEE. DNA of the CDR3: TGTGCCAGCTCCACCGGGGGCTTCGATGAAGCTTTCTTT. Protein sequence: CASSTGGFDEAFF.

This clonotype was counted between two and nine times. V and J are TRBV11-2 and TRBJ2-5; possible D gene TRBD1, 7 bases. The CDR3 covers 15 residues. Germline-derived CDR1 and CDR2 are SGHAT and FQNNGV. V was pared by 4 bases and J by 1 base, with 13 bases between. The chain's CDR3 is CASSWGTAGQETQYF. As DNA, the CDR3 is TGTGCCAGCAGCTGGGGGACAGCGGGCCAAGAGACCCAGTACTTC.

This clonotype showed up just once. The rearrangement links TRBV11-3 to TRBJ2-1; 7 nucleotides align to TRBD2. The junction had 10 bases not matched to a gene; V was cut back by 4 bases and J by 7 bases. The CDR3 runs to 15 residues. From germline, CDR1 is SGHNT and CDR2 YENEEA. CDR3 sequence (DNA): TGTGCCAGCAGCTCCCAAGGACTAGTGGGTAATGAGCAGTTCTTC. Protein sequence: CASSSQGLVGNEQFF.

V and J are TRBV20-1 and TRBJ2-1; D ambiguous. The V gene's germline CDR1 is DFQATT and CDR2 SNEGSKA (reference sequence). Trimming pared 0 bases from V and 7 bases from J, leaving 19 bases between. CDR3 length: 16 residues. The CDR3 DNA is TGCAGTGCTAGAGATCAAAACCCCCGGATCTTAAATGAGCAGTTCTTC. Its translation is CSARDQNPRILNEQFF.

This clonotype has at least ten counts. The chain is built from TRBV3-1 and TRBJ2-5, with D tentatively TRBD1 (5 bases). Trimming left V 0 bases short and J 2 bases short, with 10 bases between. Germline CDR1 reads LGHDT; CDR2 reads YNNKEL (reference sequence). The CDR3 contains 15 residues. CDR3 residues: CASSQDSGQQETQYF. Written as DNA, the CDR3 is TGTGCCAGCAGCCAAGATTCAGGACAACAAGAGACCCAGTACTTC.

This chain joins TRBV12-3 or TRBV12-4 and TRBJ2-1, with 9 bases lining up with TRBD2. The CDR3 covers 16 residues. V shed 7 bases and J 4 bases; nucleotides not matched to a gene: 11. The CDR3 bases are TGTGCCAGCAACCTACTCGGACTAGCGCCTTACAATGAGCAGTTCTTC. It translates to CASNLLGLAPYNEQFF.

The V gene is TRBV6-5, the J gene TRBJ1-2, with TRBD1 matching 7 bases. The trim removed 6 bases at V and 4 bases at J, leaving 8 bases unmatched. This CDR3 region has 14 residues. Germline-derived CDR1 and CDR2 are MNHEY and SVGAGI. CDR3 in amino acids: CASSPRTGPYGYTF. The CDR3 bases are TGTGCCAGCAGCCCCCGGACAGGTCCCTATGGCTACACCTTC.

The chain couples TRBV2 to TRBJ2-5; TRBD2 agrees at 12 bases. V lost 4 bases and J lost 4; bases outside the gene matches: 4. Germline V gene sequence: CDR1 SNHLY, CDR2 FYNNEI. The CDR3 has 15 amino acids. The CDR3 DNA follows: TGTGCCAGCAGTGTGACTAGCGGGAGAGCAGAGACCCAGTACTTC. Protein: CASSVTSGRAETQYF.

In its sample, this clonotype is large (0.1 to 1%). The chain has TRBV7-9 and TRBJ1-6; D possibly corresponds to TRBD1 (6 bases). Germline lookup yields CDR1 SEHNR and CDR2 FQNEAQ (reference sequence). The CDR3 runs 15 residues. V dropped 6 bases and J dropped 8 bases, with 17 bases sitting between them. CDR3 DNA: TGTGCCAGCAGTTGGGGGCAAGAAAGGGATTCACCCCTCCACTTT. Protein: CASSWGQERDSPLHF.

The chain is built from TRBV7-2 and TRBJ2-2; D gene ambiguous. Germline CDR1 is SGHTA and CDR2 is FQGNSA. V dropped 3 bases and J dropped 5 bases, with 7 bases sitting between them. This CDR3 has 13 amino acids. The CDR3 DNA follows: TGTGCCAGCAGCTTCGGGTGGACCGGGGAGCTGTTTTTT. It is translated as CASSFGWTGELFF.

This clonotype has more than one count but fewer than ten. A much larger clone lies one base from this, so it may be a read error. The chain joins TRBV6-4 to TRBJ1-5, with D perhaps TRBD1 (6 bases). CDR1 and CDR2 (germline): MRHNA, SNTAGT. The CDR3 covers 15 residues. CDR3 nucleotide sequence: TGTGCCAGCAGTGAGCGGGACATTAGCAATCAGTCCCAGCATTTT. Its translation: CASSERDISNQSQHF.

This chain joins TRBV6-1 and TRBJ1-5; 9 bases map to TRBD1. CDR1 and CDR2 (germline): MNHNS, SASEGT. This CDR3 has 15 amino acids. J was trimmed by 6 bases and V by 4 bases; bases with no gene match: 7. CDR3 coding DNA: TGTGCCAGCAGTGGACGCGGGACAGGGAGTCAGCCCCAGCATTTT. This codes for CASSGRGTGSQPQHF.

This clonotype showed up just once. The rearrangement joins TRBV28 to TRBJ1-5; no definite D call. The CDR3 spans 13 residues. Trimming took off 2 bases at V and 3 bases at J, with 5 bases between the two ends. Germline loops: CDR1 MDHEN, CDR2 SYDVKM. For the CDR3, the DNA is TGTGCCAGCAGTTTACAGATCAATCAGCCCCAGCATTTT. Amino acid sequence: CASSLQINQPQHF.

This CDR3 reads CASSKSGSSYEQYF. The CDR3 DNA is TGTGCCAGCTCTAAGAGCGGGAGCTCCTACGAGCAGTACTTC. The genes are TRBV19 and TRBJ2-7; 8 positions match TRBD2. Germline CDR1 LNHDA, CDR2 SQIVND (reference sequence). V shed 9 bases and J 0 bases; nucleotides not matched to a gene: 7. The CDR3 is 14 residues long.

This clonotype was counted ten times or more. CDR3 loop: CASSSWGKQFF. Written as DNA, the CDR3 is TGTGCCAGCAGCTCCTGGGGCAAGCAGTTCTTC. This rearrangement joins TRBV5-6 to TRBJ2-1; possible D gene TRBD1, 5 bases. V lost 3 bases, J lost 11 bases, and 9 bases lay in between. CDR3 length: 11 amino acids. From germline, CDR1 is SGHDT and CDR2 YYEEEE.